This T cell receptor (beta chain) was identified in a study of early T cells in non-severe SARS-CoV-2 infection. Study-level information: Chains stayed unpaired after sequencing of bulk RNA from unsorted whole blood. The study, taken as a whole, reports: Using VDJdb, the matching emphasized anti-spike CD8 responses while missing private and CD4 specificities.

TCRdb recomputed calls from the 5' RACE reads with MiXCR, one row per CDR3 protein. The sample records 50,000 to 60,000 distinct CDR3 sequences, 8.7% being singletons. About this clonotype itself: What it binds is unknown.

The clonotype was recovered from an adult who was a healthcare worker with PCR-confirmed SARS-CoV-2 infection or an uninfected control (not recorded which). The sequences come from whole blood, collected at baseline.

The DNA of the CDR3 is TGTGCCAGCAGCTACGCCCCGGGCGAGCAGTACTTC. Amino acid sequence: CASSYAPGEQYF. The V and J genes are TRBV7-2 and TRBJ2-7, with D hard to call. This CDR3 region has 12 residues. The germline CDR1 and CDR2 sequences are SGHTA and FQGNSA. V dropped 4 bases and J dropped 6 bases, with 10 bases sitting between them.